This T cell receptor (beta chain) was identified in a study of T-cell memory formation after mild COVID-19. TCRdb analysed the 5' RACE reads with MiXCR anew, one entry per CDR3 protein. Here the sample spans 470,000 or so distinct CDR3 sequences, 15% to 20% being singletons. The CDR3 sequence is 15 residues long. Between the trimmed V and J ends, which lost 3 bases and 3 bases, there was a span of 13 bases. The receptor's source is an adult woman who had mild COVID-19 (a few samples of this study predate the infection). Cell type and time point are not known. Material for sequencing was PBMCs or a T cell subset sorted from them (not recorded which). The gene calls are TRBV12-3 or TRBV12-4 and TRBJ2-3; no clear D. The CDR3 protein is CASSLGGPRTDTQYF. The CDR3 region has the DNA TGTGCCAGCAGTTTGGGCGGTCCTAGGACAGATACGCAGTATTTT.